These T cell receptor beta chains were read from a single sample in a study of T cell responses to AZD1222 COVID-19 vaccine. Repertoires were generated with immunoSEQ multiplex PCR, while TCRdb's copy carries only in-frame clones and drops some. Here the sample spans approximately 160,000 clones, 91% being singletons. The sample was peripheral blood, taken on day 0 of AZD1222 vaccination. The receptors were sampled from an adult in good health. CDR3s include the opening cysteine and the closing phenylalanine or tryptophan. Fields, in order: clone size, J gene, D gene, V gene, CDR3 DNA, CDR3 protein. The D gene is left open where the match is weak. Clone size appears in some rows only: once, few, many, or a class for an expanded clone.

- | TRBJ2-2 | - | TRBV19 | TGTGCCAGTAGTACACAGAGGTCCGGGGAGCTGTTTTTT | CASSTQRSGELFF
- | TRBJ1-5 | - | TRBV10-2 | TGCGCCAGCAGCGGTCTAGCAGGGCGCCGGAATCAGCCCCAGCATTTT | CASSGLAGRRNQPQHF
- | TRBJ1-5 | TRBD1 | TRBV4-1 | TGCGCCAGCAGCCAACCAGACAGGGGAAGACAGCCCCAGCATTTT | CASSQPDRGRQPQHF
- | TRBJ2-1 | - | TRBV29-1 | TGCAGCGCAAGAACCGGGGCTTGGTCCAATGAGCAGTTCTTC | CSARTGAWSNEQFF
- | TRBJ2-5 | - | TRBV5-1 | TGCGCCAGCAGCTATTCAGGGCAAGAGACCCAGTACTTC | CASSYSGQETQYF
once | TRBJ1-1 | TRBD1 | TRBV13 | TGTGCCAGCAGCTCAACCGGGACAGGGAACACTGAAGCTTTCTTT | CASSSTGTGNTEAFF
once | TRBJ1-1 | - | TRBV7-9 | TGTGCCAGCAGCCCAGTTATAACTGAAGCTTTCTTT | CASSPVITEAFF
few | TRBJ2-5 | TRBD2 | TRBV5-1 | TGCGCCAGCAGCCTACTAGCGGGGAGCCTTGAGACCCAGTACTTC | CASSLLAGSLETQYF
- | TRBJ1-1 | TRBD1 | TRBV10-3 | TGTGCCATCAGTGAGTCTCAGGGGGCCACACCAATGAACACTGAAGCTTTCTTT | CAISESQGATPMNTEAFF
- | TRBJ1-2 | - | TRBV9 | TGTGCCAGCAGCGTAGCGAGGGATACCCCCTCCTATGGCTACACCTTC | CASSVARDTPSYGYTF
- | TRBJ2-7 | - | TRBV15 | TGTGCCACCAGCAGAGATTTGCTGAGTATTGTCTCCTACGAGCAGTACTTC | CATSRDLLSIVSYEQYF